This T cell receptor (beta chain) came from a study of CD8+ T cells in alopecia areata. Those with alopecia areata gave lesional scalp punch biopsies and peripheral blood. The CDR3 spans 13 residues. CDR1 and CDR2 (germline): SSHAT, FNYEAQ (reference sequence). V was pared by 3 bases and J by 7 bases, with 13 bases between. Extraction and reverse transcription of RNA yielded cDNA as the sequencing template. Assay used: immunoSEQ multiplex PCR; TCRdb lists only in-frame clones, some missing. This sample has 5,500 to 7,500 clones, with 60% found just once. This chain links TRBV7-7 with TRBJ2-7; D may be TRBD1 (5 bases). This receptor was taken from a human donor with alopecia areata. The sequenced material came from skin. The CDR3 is CASSFSGRSEQYF. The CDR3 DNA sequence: TGTGCCAGCAGCTTTTCAGGGCGATCGGAGCAGTACTTC.